Listed below are T cell receptor beta chains from one sample, sequenced in a study of early T cells in non-severe SARS-CoV-2 infection. TCRdb fed the 5' RACE reads into MiXCR, producing one record per CDR3 protein. The sample carries about 73,000 distinct CDR3 sequences, 12% to 15% recorded once. Sequencing was carried out using whole blood. The receptor source for this set is an adult who was a healthcare worker with PCR-confirmed SARS-CoV-2 infection or an uninfected control (not recorded which). Both conserved end residues are part of each CDR3. D genes are given only for firm matches. Clone size, where shown, is once, few, many, or a class for clones that have expanded.

d_call	clone_size	v_call	j_call	cdr3_nt	cdr3_aa
TRBD1	few	TRBV28	TRBJ1-1	TGTGCCAGCAGTCCTCGACAGGGTCTGAACACTGAAGCTTTCTTT	CASSPRQGLNTEAFF
.	few	TRBV12-3/TRBV12-4	TRBJ1-1	TGTGCCAGCTGCAGGGTCCCAAACACTGAAGCTTTCTTT	CASCRVPNTEAFF
.	few	TRBV5-4	TRBJ2-5	TGTGCCAGCAGACCGGCCCCAGTCCAAGAGACCCAGTACTTC	CASRPAPVQETQYF
.	few	TRBV13	TRBJ1-1	TGTGCCAGCAGTCCCGTCGGGACTGAGGGGAACACTGAAGCTTTCTTT	CASSPVGTEGNTEAFF
TRBD1	few	TRBV18	TRBJ1-2	TGTGCCAGCTCACCGGACAGGCTCTATGGCTACACCTTC	CASSPDRLYGYTF
.	many	TRBV3-1	TRBJ2-5	TGTGCCAGCAGCCAAGAGGGGCGCCGGGACCTTGAAGAGACCCAGTACTTC	CASSQEGRRDLEETQYF
.	few	TRBV29-1	TRBJ1-1	TGCAGCGCTTTGACAGGGAACACTGAAGCTTTCTTT	CSALTGNTEAFF
.	.	TRBV20-1	TRBJ2-1	TGCAGTGCCCGGGTTTTCGGACGCCCATCTTCCTACAATGAGCAGTTCTTC	CSARVFGRPSSYNEQFF
.	few	TRBV4-1	TRBJ1-5	TGCGCCAGCAGCCCGCAATTCTTGGCAGGGCTAGGGGGCAATCAGCCCCAGCATTTT	CASSPQFLAGLGGNQPQHF
.	.	TRBV18	TRBJ1-3	TGTGCCAGCTCACCACGTTTCCCAACGGGCTCTGGAAACACCATATATTTT	CASSPRFPTGSGNTIYF
TRBD1	many	TRBV29-1	TRBJ1-1	TGCAGCGTTGAGGGACAGGCCAACACTGAAGCTTTCTTT	CSVEGQANTEAFF
.	.	TRBV5-5	TRBJ2-3	TGTGCCAGCAGCTTCCTCACGGATACGCAGTATTTT	CASSFLTDTQYF
TRBD2	many	TRBV20-1	TRBJ2-1	TGCAGTGCTAGCCCCACTAGCGGGGGGGACAATGAGCAGTTCTTC	CSASPTSGGDNEQFF
TRBD1	many	TRBV11-2	TRBJ1-3	TGTGCCAGCAGCCCCGGGACAGCGCGCTCTGGAAACACCATATATTTT	CASSPGTARSGNTIYF
.	many	TRBV7-6	TRBJ1-3	TGTGCCAGCAGCTTAGCGGCCCTCGACAGCTCTGGAAACACCATATATTTT	CASSLAALDSSGNTIYF
.	many	TRBV29-1	TRBJ1-2	TGCAGCGTTAAAGGGTCTGACTATGGCTACACCTTC	CSVKGSDYGYTF
.	.	TRBV29-1	TRBJ1-1	TGCAGCGTCGCAGGGAAAACGAAGACTGAAGCTTTCTTT	CSVAGKTKTEAFF
.	many	TRBV11-2	TRBJ1-1	TGTGCCAGCAGCTTAGATACGGGCCCCGTCGGAGCTTTCTTT	CASSLDTGPVGAFF
TRBD2	many	TRBV9	TRBJ2-5	TGTGCCAGCAGCTTGAATCAGCGGGGGAAAAGAGAAGAGACCCAGTACTTC	CASSLNQRGKREETQYF
.	many	TRBV4-2	TRBJ1-1	TGTGCCAGCAGCCTAAGGGTAGGGAGAACTGAAGCTTTCTTT	CASSLRVGRTEAFF
.	few	TRBV29-1	TRBJ1-3	TGCAGCGCATACGGAAACACCATATATTTT	CSAYGNTIYF
.	.	TRBV27	TRBJ1-4	TGTGCCAGCAGTGTGACTCTCGCAACTAATGAAAAACTGTTTTTT	CASSVTLATNEKLFF
.	many	TRBV6-2/TRBV6-3	TRBJ2-1	TGTGCCAGCAGTTACTCGCTAGCGAGTACTTACAATGAGCAGTTCTTC	CASSYSLASTYNEQFF
TRBD1	.	TRBV10-3	TRBJ1-1	TGTGCCATCAGTGGACAGGGGGCTCACACTGAAGCTTTCTTT	CAISGQGAHTEAFF
TRBD2	many	TRBV7-9	TRBJ2-3	TGTGCCAGCAGCGTGGGACTAGCGGAGCCCACAGATACGCAGTATTTT	CASSVGLAEPTDTQYF
TRBD2	few	TRBV5-1	TRBJ2-5	TGCGCCAGCAGCCCGGGGACTAGCGGGGAGTTTAACCAAGAGACCCAGTACTTC	CASSPGTSGEFNQETQYF
.	few	TRBV12-5	TRBJ2-3	TGTGCTAGTGGTTTGTCCCAACCGGGACTCCTCAAACCTAGCACAGATACGCAGTATTTT	CASGLSQPGLLKPSTDTQYF
.	many	TRBV9	TRBJ1-2	TGTGCCAGCAGCGTAGACGCGTGGAGCTATGGCTACACCTTC	CASSVDAWSYGYTF
.	many	TRBV7-8	TRBJ1-1	TGTGCCAGCAGCTTAGGGACCGTCACGAACACTGAAGCTTTCTTT	CASSLGTVTNTEAFF
.	many	TRBV11-2	TRBJ1-5	TGTGCCAGCAGCTTAGATCAGCGACAGCCCCAGCATTTT	CASSLDQRQPQHF
.	.	TRBV28	TRBJ2-3	TGTGCCAGCAGTTTTGGGCATAGGACTAGCACAGATACGCAGTATTTT	CASSFGHRTSTDTQYF
.	.	TRBV27	TRBJ1-3	TGTGCCAGCAGACAACAGGGAGCTGGAAACACCATATATTTT	CASRQQGAGNTIYF
TRBD2	many	TRBV7-3	TRBJ2-3	TGTGCCAGCAGCCCCCAGGGACTAGCGGGGGGGACAGATACGCAGTATTTT	CASSPQGLAGGTDTQYF
.	.	TRBV7-9	TRBJ1-5	TGTGCCAGCAGCTTAAATGGGTTGGGGCCCCAGCATTTT	CASSLNGLGPQHF
TRBD1	.	TRBV5-4	TRBJ2-7	TGTGCCAGCAGCGTCTGGGGGACAGGGGGCTACGAGCAGTACTTC	CASSVWGTGGYEQYF
TRBD1	.	TRBV5-1	TRBJ2-7	TGCGCCAGCAGCCATGGACAGGAGTACGAGCAGTACTTC	CASSHGQEYEQYF
.	.	TRBV21-1	TRBJ2-3	TGTGCCAGCAGCAAAGGGGAGGGGCGCACAGATACGCAGTATTTT	CASSKGEGRTDTQYF
TRBD1	few	TRBV7-9	TRBJ2-3	TGTGCCAGCAGCTTTCTGGGACAGGGTTACTCAGATACGCAGTATTTT	CASSFLGQGYSDTQYF
TRBD2	many	TRBV29-1	TRBJ2-1	TGCAGCGTTGAAAGCGGGGCCTACAATGAGCAGTTCTTC	CSVESGAYNEQFF
.	few	TRBV29-1	TRBJ1-3	TGCAGCGTTGAGATCTCTGGAAACACCATATATTTT	CSVEISGNTIYF
TRBD1	few	TRBV6-2/TRBV6-3	TRBJ2-5	TGTGCCAGCAGGATAACAGGGGGATGGCGAGAGACCCAGTACTTC	CASRITGGWRETQYF
TRBD2	few	TRBV6-2/TRBV6-3	TRBJ2-1	TGTGCCAGCAGTGTTCTAGCGGGGGGGCACAATGAGCAGTTCTTC	CASSVLAGGHNEQFF
.	few	TRBV28	TRBJ1-1	TGTGCCAGCATCTATGCGGGCACTGAAGCTTTCTTT	CASIYAGTEAFF
.	.	TRBV29-1	TRBJ2-1	TGCAGCGGACAACCGGGCCTGGGGGAGGAGTTCTTC	CSGQPGLGEEFF
TRBD1	many	TRBV7-4	TRBJ1-5	TGTGCCAGCAGCTCCAAGGACAGGGCAACAGCCAATCAGCCCCAGCATTTT	CASSSKDRATANQPQHF
.	few	TRBV5-1	TRBJ1-1	TGCGCCAGCAGCTTGGTGATGGGGCGGGGGACTGAAGCTTTCTTT	CASSLVMGRGTEAFF
TRBD2	few	TRBV20-1	TRBJ2-7	TGCAGTGCGACTAGCGGGGGAGCCTACGAGCAGTACTTC	CSATSGGAYEQYF
TRBD1	few	TRBV12-5	TRBJ2-5	TGTGCTAGTGGTTTGGGGACAGGGCCAGAGACCCAGTACTTC	CASGLGTGPETQYF
.	many	TRBV7-2	TRBJ1-2	TGTGCCAGCAGCTTAGTGGTCAACACTAACTATGGCTACACCTTC	CASSLVVNTNYGYTF
.	many	TRBV25-1	TRBJ1-4	TGTGCCAGCAGTGTGCGGGGGGGGTCGAAGATGGAAAAACTGTTTTTT	CASSVRGGSKMEKLFF
TRBD1	.	TRBV18	TRBJ2-4	TGTGCCAGCTCACCTACTGGACAGGGTGGCGACATTCAGTACTTC	CASSPTGQGGDIQYF
.	.	TRBV10-3	TRBJ2-7	TGTGCCACCCGAGACAGGATAATCTCCTACGAGCAGTACTTC	CATRDRIISYEQYF
.	few	TRBV28	TRBJ1-2	TGTGCCAGCAGTTTAATGGGCTATGGCTACACCTTC	CASSLMGYGYTF
TRBD1	.	TRBV18	TRBJ2-7	TGTGCCAGCTCACGGGACAGGGGCTTACTCTACGAGCAGTACTTC	CASSRDRGLLYEQYF
.	few	TRBV5-1	TRBJ1-5	TGCGCCAGCAGCCCGAACACAGGGTTTAATCAGCCCCAGCATTTT	CASSPNTGFNQPQHF
TRBD2	few	TRBV20-1	TRBJ2-7	TGCAGTGCTACACTAGCGGGGGTGTCCTACGAGCAGTACTTC	CSATLAGVSYEQYF
TRBD1	few	TRBV20-1	TRBJ1-6	TGCAGTGCCCCAAGGACAGGGGGCACTTCACCCCTCCACTTT	CSAPRTGGTSPLHF
.	.	TRBV12-3/TRBV12-4	TRBJ1-3	TGTGCCAGCAGAGGTGGAGGTACCATATATTTT	CASRGGGTIYF
TRBD1	.	TRBV10-3	TRBJ1-4	TGTGCCATCGCAGGGGGACTCGGGCCTAATGAAAAACTGTTTTTT	CAIAGGLGPNEKLFF